These T cell receptor beta chains were read from a single sample in a study of graft-versus-host responses after intestinal transplantation. These TCRs' antigens remain unknown. TCRdb's table, derived via immunoSEQ multiplex PCR, lists solely in-frame clones and lacks some. The sample yields 40,000 to 55,000 clones, about 95% seen once. The starting material was unstimulated CD8+ T cells sorted from spleen or lymph node cells, obtained before transplant. These receptors were taken from a human donor who was the organ donor for an intestinal transplant. The CDR3 runs from the conserved cysteine through the conserved F or W. D genes are given only for firm matches. The size of a clone is reported for some rows only, either as once, few or many, or as a class for expanded clones.

d_call: -
clone_size: -
v_call: TRBV7-6
j_call: TRBJ2-7
cdr3_nt: TGTGCCAGCAGCCCCGTGTTTTCGGCGGGGGACACCTACGAGCAGTACTTC
cdr3_aa: CASSPVFSAGDTYEQYF

d_call: -
clone_size: -
v_call: TRBV7-9
j_call: TRBJ1-2
cdr3_nt: TGTGCCAGCAGCTTATTGGGGGGTAGTAATGACTTGTATGGCTACACCTTC
cdr3_aa: CASSLLGGSNDLYGYTF

d_call: -
clone_size: -
v_call: TRBV10-1
j_call: TRBJ2-7
cdr3_nt: TGCGCCAGCAGTGAGTCACCGGCCTACGAGCAGTACTTC
cdr3_aa: CASSESPAYEQYF

d_call: -
clone_size: -
v_call: TRBV28
j_call: TRBJ1-1
cdr3_nt: TGTGCCAGCAGTAGCCGGGACAACACTGAAGCTTTCTTT
cdr3_aa: CASSSRDNTEAFF

d_call: -
clone_size: -
v_call: TRBV27
j_call: TRBJ2-7
cdr3_nt: TGTGCCAGCAGTTTAAGTCTTGGGGGGTTCGAGCAGTACTTC
cdr3_aa: CASSLSLGGFEQYF

d_call: TRBD1
clone_size: -
v_call: TRBV25-1
j_call: TRBJ1-1
cdr3_nt: TGTGCCAGCAGTGGGGGGACAGGGGTTGGGTTT
cdr3_aa: CASSGGTGVGF

d_call: TRBD1
clone_size: -
v_call: TRBV7-9
j_call: TRBJ2-1
cdr3_nt: TGTGCCAGCAGCTTAGCCCAAGGGACAGGGGATGAGCAGTTCTTC
cdr3_aa: CASSLAQGTGDEQFF

d_call: -
clone_size: -
v_call: TRBV2
j_call: TRBJ1-3
cdr3_nt: TGTGCCAGCAACGAGGGAGCAGCTTCTGGAAACACCATATATTTT
cdr3_aa: CASNEGAASGNTIYF

d_call: TRBD2
clone_size: -
v_call: TRBV30
j_call: TRBJ2-3
cdr3_nt: TGTGCCTGGCGCATAGGGAGCGGGGGGGCAGATACGCAGTATTTT
cdr3_aa: CAWRIGSGGADTQYF

d_call: -
clone_size: -
v_call: TRBV25-1
j_call: TRBJ1-5
cdr3_nt: TGTGCCAGCAGAAGGACGGAGAGAGGGCAGCCCCAGCATTTT
cdr3_aa: CASRRTERGQPQHF

d_call: -
clone_size: -
v_call: TRBV25-1
j_call: TRBJ2-7
cdr3_nt: TGTGCCAGCAGCCCGACCCTGACGGGGAGCTCCTACGAGCAGTACTTC
cdr3_aa: CASSPTLTGSSYEQYF

d_call: TRBD1
clone_size: -
v_call: TRBV7-3
j_call: TRBJ2-3
cdr3_nt: TGTGCCAGCAGCTTAGCGACAGGGGGTTCCGCAGATACGCAGTATTTT
cdr3_aa: CASSLATGGSADTQYF

d_call: -
clone_size: -
v_call: TRBV5-1
j_call: TRBJ2-7
cdr3_nt: TGCGCCAGCAGCCGTGACAGGCTGAGCTCCTACGAGCAGTACTTC
cdr3_aa: CASSRDRLSSYEQYF

d_call: TRBD2
clone_size: -
v_call: TRBV27
j_call: TRBJ2-3
cdr3_nt: TGTGCCAGCAGTTTAGGGCTAGCGGGGGTAGGAACAGATACGCAGTATTTT
cdr3_aa: CASSLGLAGVGTDTQYF

d_call: -
clone_size: -
v_call: TRBV2
j_call: TRBJ2-7
cdr3_nt: TGTGCCAGCAGTGGGCAGTCCTACGAGCAGTACTTC
cdr3_aa: CASSGQSYEQYF

d_call: TRBD1
clone_size: -
v_call: TRBV2
j_call: TRBJ1-4
cdr3_nt: TGTGCCAGCAGTAAGGGGACAGGGATGTTAGGAGACGAAAAACTGTTTTTT
cdr3_aa: CASSKGTGMLGDEKLFF

d_call: -
clone_size: -
v_call: TRBV28
j_call: TRBJ2-1
cdr3_nt: TGTGCCAGCAGACTCGTTTACGGCTCTGGGCAGTTCTTC
cdr3_aa: CASRLVYGSGQFF

d_call: -
clone_size: -
v_call: TRBV9
j_call: TRBJ2-6
cdr3_nt: TGTGCCAGCAGCGGGGTCCGGGGGCAGGGCTGGTCTGGGGCCAACGTCCTGACTTTC
cdr3_aa: CASSGVRGQGWSGANVLTF

d_call: TRBD1
clone_size: -
v_call: TRBV27
j_call: TRBJ1-2
cdr3_nt: TGTGCCAGCAGTTCAGGACAGGGGGCCTATGGCTACACCTTC
cdr3_aa: CASSSGQGAYGYTF

d_call: -
clone_size: -
v_call: TRBV10-3
j_call: TRBJ1-1
cdr3_nt: TGTGCCATCTCAATCCGGGCGACGAACACTGAAGCTTTCTTT
cdr3_aa: CAISIRATNTEAFF

d_call: -
clone_size: -
v_call: TRBV7-9
j_call: TRBJ1-2
cdr3_nt: TGTGCCAGCAGCTTAGTCCCGGGATATGACTATGGCTACACCTTC
cdr3_aa: CASSLVPGYDYGYTF

d_call: TRBD2
clone_size: -
v_call: TRBV28
j_call: TRBJ2-5
cdr3_nt: TGTGCCAGCAGCCTTATGAGGGGAGGGACCGAAGAGACCCAGTACTTC
cdr3_aa: CASSLMRGGTEETQYF

d_call: -
clone_size: -
v_call: TRBV15
j_call: TRBJ1-4
cdr3_nt: TGTGCCACCAGCAGAGACCTGGGACAAATTAATGAAAAACTGTTTTTT
cdr3_aa: CATSRDLGQINEKLFF

d_call: -
clone_size: -
v_call: TRBV7-3
j_call: TRBJ1-3
cdr3_nt: TGTGCCAGCAGCTCATTGAGTGGAAACACCATATATTTT
cdr3_aa: CASSSLSGNTIYF

d_call: -
clone_size: once
v_call: TRBV10-1
j_call: TRBJ1-1
cdr3_nt: TGCGCCAGCAGCTTAGGTGCGGGGGAGAACACTGAAGCTTTCTTT
cdr3_aa: CASSLGAGENTEAFF

d_call: TRBD1
clone_size: -
v_call: TRBV7-2
j_call: TRBJ2-2
cdr3_nt: TGTGCCAGCAGCCTCCTAGGACAGGCGGCCGGGGAGCTGTTTTTT
cdr3_aa: CASSLLGQAAGELFF

d_call: -
clone_size: -
v_call: TRBV5-6
j_call: TRBJ2-5
cdr3_nt: TGTGCCAGCAGCGATTACAGGGAAGCAGAGACCCAGTACTTC
cdr3_aa: CASSDYREAETQYF

d_call: -
clone_size: -
v_call: TRBV27
j_call: TRBJ1-1
cdr3_nt: TGTGCCAGCAGTTTAACGCAGAGGAACACTGAAGCTTTCTTT
cdr3_aa: CASSLTQRNTEAFF

d_call: TRBD1
clone_size: -
v_call: TRBV19
j_call: TRBJ1-2
cdr3_nt: TGTGCCAGTAGTAACAGGCCGGGACAGGGAGTTTTCGCCTATGGCTACACCTTC
cdr3_aa: CASSNRPGQGVFAYGYTF

d_call: -
clone_size: once
v_call: TRBV7-3
j_call: TRBJ2-3
cdr3_nt: TGTGCCAGCAGCTTAGAAAGCACAGATACGCAGTATTTT
cdr3_aa: CASSLESTDTQYF

d_call: TRBD1
clone_size: -
v_call: TRBV27
j_call: TRBJ1-5
cdr3_nt: TGTGCCAGCAGTTTTCAGGGGGCCAATCAGCCCCAGCATTTT
cdr3_aa: CASSFQGANQPQHF

d_call: -
clone_size: -
v_call: TRBV7-8
j_call: TRBJ2-7
cdr3_nt: TGTGCCAGCAGCGCCAGTGGAATATACGAGCAGTACTTC
cdr3_aa: CASSASGIYEQYF

d_call: -
clone_size: once
v_call: TRBV5-1
j_call: TRBJ1-1
cdr3_nt: TGCGCCAGCAGCGAATATGGATCAATGAACACTGAAGCTTTCTTT
cdr3_aa: CASSEYGSMNTEAFF

d_call: TRBD2
clone_size: -
v_call: TRBV11-2
j_call: TRBJ2-7
cdr3_nt: TGTGCCAGCAGCCTCCGGGGGGGGAGGAACACCTACGAGCAGTACTTC
cdr3_aa: CASSLRGGRNTYEQYF

d_call: -
clone_size: once
v_call: TRBV7-9
j_call: TRBJ2-1
cdr3_nt: TGTGCCAGCAGCTTAGGGACAGACCTTGATGAGCAGTTCTTC
cdr3_aa: CASSLGTDLDEQFF

d_call: -
clone_size: -
v_call: TRBV27
j_call: TRBJ2-7
cdr3_nt: TGTGCCAGCAGTTTAGAGGGGCGCTACGAGCAGTACTTC
cdr3_aa: CASSLEGRYEQYF

d_call: -
clone_size: -
v_call: TRBV6-1
j_call: TRBJ1-1
cdr3_nt: TGTGCCAGCCTGAAACACGAACAGGGGAACACTGAAGCTTTCTTT
cdr3_aa: CASLKHEQGNTEAFF

d_call: TRBD1
clone_size: -
v_call: TRBV5-1
j_call: TRBJ2-1
cdr3_nt: TGCGCCTCATCCCGGGACAGCTTCTCCTACAATGAGCAGTTCTTC
cdr3_aa: CASSRDSFSYNEQFF

d_call: TRBD1
clone_size: -
v_call: TRBV27
j_call: TRBJ1-1
cdr3_nt: TGTGCCAGCGCACAGGGGGCTGGGGACACTGAAGCTTTCTTT
cdr3_aa: CASAQGAGDTEAFF

d_call: -
clone_size: once
v_call: TRBV6-7
j_call: TRBJ1-5
cdr3_nt: TGTGCCAGCAGTTACGACGGTGTTTATAGCAATCAGCCCCAGCATTTT
cdr3_aa: CASSYDGVYSNQPQHF

d_call: -
clone_size: -
v_call: TRBV27
j_call: TRBJ2-7
cdr3_nt: TGTGCCAGCAGTGGTATCGGGGGTGCCTACGAGCAGTACTTC
cdr3_aa: CASSGIGGAYEQYF